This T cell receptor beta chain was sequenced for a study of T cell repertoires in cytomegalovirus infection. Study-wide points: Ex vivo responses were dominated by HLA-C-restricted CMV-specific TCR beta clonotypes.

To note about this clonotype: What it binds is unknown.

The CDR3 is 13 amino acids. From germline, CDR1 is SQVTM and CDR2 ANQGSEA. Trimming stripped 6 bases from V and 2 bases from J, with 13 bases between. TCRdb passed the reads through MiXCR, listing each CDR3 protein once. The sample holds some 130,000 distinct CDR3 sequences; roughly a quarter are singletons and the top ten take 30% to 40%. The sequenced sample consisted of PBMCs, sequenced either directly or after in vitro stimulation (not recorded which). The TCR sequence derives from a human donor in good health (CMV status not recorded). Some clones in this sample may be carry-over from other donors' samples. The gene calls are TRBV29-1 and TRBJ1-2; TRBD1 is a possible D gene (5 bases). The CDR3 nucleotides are TGCAGCGTCAAGCTCGACAGCAACTATGGCTACACCTTC. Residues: CSVKLDSNYGYTF.